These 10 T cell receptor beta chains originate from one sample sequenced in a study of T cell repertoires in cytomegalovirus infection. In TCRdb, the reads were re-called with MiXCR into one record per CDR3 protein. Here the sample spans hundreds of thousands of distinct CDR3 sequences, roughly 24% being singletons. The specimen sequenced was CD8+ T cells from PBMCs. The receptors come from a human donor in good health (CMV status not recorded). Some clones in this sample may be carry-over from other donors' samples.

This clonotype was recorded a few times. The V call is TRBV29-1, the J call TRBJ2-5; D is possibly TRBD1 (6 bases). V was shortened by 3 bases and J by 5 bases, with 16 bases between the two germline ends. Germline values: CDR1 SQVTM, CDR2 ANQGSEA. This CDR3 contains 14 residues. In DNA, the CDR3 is TGCAGCGTTGAGGATCCAGGGGAATGGGAGACCCAGTACTTC. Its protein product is CSVEDPGEWETQYF.

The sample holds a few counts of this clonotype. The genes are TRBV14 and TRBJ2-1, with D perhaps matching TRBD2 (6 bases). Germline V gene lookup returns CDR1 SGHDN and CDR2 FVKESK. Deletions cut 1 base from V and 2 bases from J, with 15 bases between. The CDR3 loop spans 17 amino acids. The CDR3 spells CASSQVPPKRAYNEQFF. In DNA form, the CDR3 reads TGTGCCAGCAGCCAAGTCCCCCCCAAGCGGGCCTACAATGAGCAGTTCTTC.

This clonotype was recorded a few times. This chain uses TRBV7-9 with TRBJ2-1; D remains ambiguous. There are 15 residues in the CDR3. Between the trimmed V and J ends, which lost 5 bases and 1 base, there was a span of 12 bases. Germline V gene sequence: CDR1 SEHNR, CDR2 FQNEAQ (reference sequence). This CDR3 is CASSHETPSYNEQFF. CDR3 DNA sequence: TGTGCCAGCAGCCACGAGACACCATCCTACAATGAGCAGTTCTTC.

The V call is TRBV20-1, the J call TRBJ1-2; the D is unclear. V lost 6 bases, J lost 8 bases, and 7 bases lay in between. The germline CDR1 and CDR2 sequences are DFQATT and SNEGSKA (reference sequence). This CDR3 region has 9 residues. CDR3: CSALKGYTF. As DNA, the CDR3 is TGCAGTGCCCTAAAGGGCTACACCTTC.

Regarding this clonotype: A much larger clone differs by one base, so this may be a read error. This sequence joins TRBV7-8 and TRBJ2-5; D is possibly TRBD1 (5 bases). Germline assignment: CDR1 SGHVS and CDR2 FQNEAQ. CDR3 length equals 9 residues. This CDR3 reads CAGSLKGNF. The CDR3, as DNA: TGTGCCGGCAGCTTAAAGGGGAACTTC.

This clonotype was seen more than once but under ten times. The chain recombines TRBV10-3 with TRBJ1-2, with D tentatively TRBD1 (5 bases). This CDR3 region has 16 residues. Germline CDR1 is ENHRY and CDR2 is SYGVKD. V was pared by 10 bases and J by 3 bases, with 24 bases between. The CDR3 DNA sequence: TGTGCCACCGGGCTGGGGGGTTCGCGACGGGACTATGGCTACACCTTC. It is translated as CATGLGGSRRDYGYTF.

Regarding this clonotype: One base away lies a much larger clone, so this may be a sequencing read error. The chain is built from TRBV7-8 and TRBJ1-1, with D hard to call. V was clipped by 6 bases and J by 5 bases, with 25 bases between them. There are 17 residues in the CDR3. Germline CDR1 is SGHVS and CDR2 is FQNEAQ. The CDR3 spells CASRLQTGYGVGTEAFF. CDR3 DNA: TGTGCCAGCAGACTTCAAACGGGATATGGGGTTGGGACTGAAGCTTTCTTT.

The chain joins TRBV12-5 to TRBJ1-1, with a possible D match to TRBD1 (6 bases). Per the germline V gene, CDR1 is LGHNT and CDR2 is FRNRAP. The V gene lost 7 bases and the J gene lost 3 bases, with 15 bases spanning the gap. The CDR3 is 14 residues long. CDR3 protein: CASAAGVVDTEAFF. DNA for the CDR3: TGTGCTAGTGCGGCAGGGGTTGTGGACACTGAAGCTTTCTTT. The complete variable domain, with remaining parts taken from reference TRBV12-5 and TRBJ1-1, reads DARVTQTPRHKVTEMGQEVTMRCQPILGHNTVFWYRQTMMQGLELLAYFRNRAPLDDSGMPKDRFSAEMPDATLATLKIQPSEPRDSAVYFCASAAGVVDTEAFFGQGTRLTVV.

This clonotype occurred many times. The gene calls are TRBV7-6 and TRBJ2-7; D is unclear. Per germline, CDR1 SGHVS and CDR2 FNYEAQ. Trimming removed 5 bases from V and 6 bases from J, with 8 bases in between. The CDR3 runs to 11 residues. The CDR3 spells CASSLTREQYF. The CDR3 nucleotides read TGTGCCAGCAGCCTTACACGCGAGCAGTACTTC.

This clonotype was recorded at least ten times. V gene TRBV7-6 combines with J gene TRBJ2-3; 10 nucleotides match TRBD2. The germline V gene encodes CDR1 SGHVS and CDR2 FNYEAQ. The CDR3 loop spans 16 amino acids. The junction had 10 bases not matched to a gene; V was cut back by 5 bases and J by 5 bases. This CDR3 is CASSQRSGGAVDTQYF. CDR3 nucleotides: TGTGCCAGCAGCCAACGCAGCGGGGGGGCCGTAGATACGCAGTATTTT. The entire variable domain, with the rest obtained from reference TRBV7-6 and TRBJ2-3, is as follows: GAGVSQSPRYKVTKRGQDVALRCDPISGHVSLYWYRQALGQGPEFLTYFNYEAQQDKSGLPNDRFSAERPEGSISTLTIQRTEQRDSAMYRCASSQRSGGAVDTQYFGPGTRLTVL.